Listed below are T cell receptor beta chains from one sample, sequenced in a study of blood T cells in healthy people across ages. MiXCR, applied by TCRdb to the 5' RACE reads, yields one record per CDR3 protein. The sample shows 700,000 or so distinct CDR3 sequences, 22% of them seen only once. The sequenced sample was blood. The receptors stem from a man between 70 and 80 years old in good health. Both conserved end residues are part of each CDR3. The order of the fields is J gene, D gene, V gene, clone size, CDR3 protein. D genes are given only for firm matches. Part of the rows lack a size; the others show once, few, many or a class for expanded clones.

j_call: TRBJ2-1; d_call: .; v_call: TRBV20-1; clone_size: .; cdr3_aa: CSAKGGGGLNNEQFF
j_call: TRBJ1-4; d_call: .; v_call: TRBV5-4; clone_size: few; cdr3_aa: CASSLAPGDEKLFF
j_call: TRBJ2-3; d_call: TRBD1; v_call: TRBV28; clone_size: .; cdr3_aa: CANGGRGRADTQYF
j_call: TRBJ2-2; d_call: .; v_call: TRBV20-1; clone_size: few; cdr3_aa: CSASGGLNTGELFF
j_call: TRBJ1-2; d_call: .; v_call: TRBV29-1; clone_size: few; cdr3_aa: CSVEGGDGYTF
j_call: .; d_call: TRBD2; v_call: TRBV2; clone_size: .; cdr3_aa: CASRRELAGAHEQFF
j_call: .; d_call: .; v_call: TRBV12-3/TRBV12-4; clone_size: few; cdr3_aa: CASSLVTPWNAAISNYNEQFF
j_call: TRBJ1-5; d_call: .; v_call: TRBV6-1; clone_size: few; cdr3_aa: CASSGGAAYQPQHF
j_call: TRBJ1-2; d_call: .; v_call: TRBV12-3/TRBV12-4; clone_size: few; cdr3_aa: CASSFRSRGGYTF
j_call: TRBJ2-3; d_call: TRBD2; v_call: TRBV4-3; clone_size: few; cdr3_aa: CASIPRTSGRTDTQYF
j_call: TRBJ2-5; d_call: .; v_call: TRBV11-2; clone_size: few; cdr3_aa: CASSLDKVRQETQYF
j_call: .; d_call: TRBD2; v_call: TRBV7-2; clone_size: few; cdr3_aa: CASSPRTSRRDEQFF
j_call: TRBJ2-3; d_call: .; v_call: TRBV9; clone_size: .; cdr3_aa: CASSLYTGSSTDTQYF